Presented here are 20 T cell receptor beta chains from one specimen sequenced in a study of response to subunit inactivated influenza vaccine. TCRdb passed the RT-PCR reads through MiXCR, listing each CDR3 protein once. Of hundreds of thousands of distinct CDR3 sequences listed, less than 10% are singletons. The material was PBMCs from blood, obtained less than 30 months after vaccination. All receptors derive from a man aged 45 to 70 who received an inactivated influenza vaccine.

This clonotype has ten or more counts. The chain employs TRBV7-8 and TRBJ1-5, with no clear D. Germline loops: CDR1 SGHVS, CDR2 FQNEAQ. CDR3 length: 13 amino acids. V dropped 4 bases and J dropped 4 bases, with 8 bases sitting between them. The chain's CDR3 is CASSSFENQPQHF. CDR3 DNA: TGTGCCAGCAGCTCATTCGAGAATCAGCCCCAGCATTTT.

The sample holds a few counts of this clonotype. This chain joins TRBV29-1 and TRBJ2-1, with 12 nucleotides matching TRBD2. The germline CDR1 and CDR2 sequences are SQVTM and ANQGSEA. J lost 5 bases, V lost 3 bases, and 2 bases had no gene match. The CDR3 consists of 14 residues. The CDR3 reads CSVDTSGRNNEQFF. CDR3 nucleotides: TGCAGCGTTGATACTAGCGGGAGGAACAATGAGCAGTTCTTC.

The J gene is TRBJ2-3, the V gene TRBV9; 10 bases agree with TRBD2. The CDR3 runs to 17 residues. Per germline, CDR1 SGDLS and CDR2 YYNGEE. V lost 1 base to trimming and J lost 1 base; unmatched junction nucleotides: 6. The chain's CDR3 is CASSVLASGSGTDTQYF. For the CDR3, the DNA is TGTGCCAGCAGCGTACTGGCTAGCGGGAGTGGCACAGATACGCAGTATTTT.

This clonotype came up many times. This CDR3 reads CASSLNSRAYEQYF. CDR3 DNA sequence: TGTGCCAGCAGTTTAAATAGCAGGGCCTACGAGCAGTACTTC. V and J are TRBV12-3 or TRBV12-4 and TRBJ2-7; weak D call: TRBD1 (5 bases). V lost 2 bases and J lost 2, with 10 bases in between. CDR3 length: 14 amino acids.

This clonotype was seen many times. This sequence joins TRBV7-3 and TRBJ2-1; TRBD2 agrees at 7 bases. The V and J ends lost 0 bases and 4 bases, in that order; junction bases with no gene match: 6. Germline V lookup: CDR1 SGHTA, CDR2 FQGTGA. CDR3 length: 16 amino acids. CDR3 sequence (DNA): TGTGCCAGCAGCTTAACACCTAGCGGCATATACAATGAGCAGTTCTTC. It translates to CASSLTPSGIYNEQFF.

The J gene is TRBJ1-1, the V gene TRBV14, with D possibly being TRBD1 (6 bases). The germline V gene has CDR1 SGHDN and CDR2 FVKESK. The CDR3 extends over 13 amino acids. Trimming stripped 0 bases from V and 7 bases from J, with 9 bases between. CDR3 protein: CASSQDEDSEAFF. Written as DNA, the CDR3 is TGTGCCAGCAGCCAAGATGAGGACAGTGAAGCTTTCTTT.

The chain couples TRBV4-3 to TRBJ2-7; 7 nucleotides match TRBD2. Germline-derived CDR1 and CDR2 are LGHNA and YSLEER. V shed 6 bases, J shed 2 bases, and the junction held 4 bases outside the gene matches. This CDR3 has 13 residues. In DNA, the CDR3 is TGCGCCAGCAGATACGGGAGGACCTACGAGCAGTACTTC. Its protein is CASRYGRTYEQYF.

This clonotype turned up a few times. The V and J genes are TRBV29-1 and TRBJ2-3; 15 bases align to TRBD2. The CDR3 runs 14 residues. Per germline, CDR1 SQVTM and CDR2 ANQGSEA. With 7 bases clipped from V and 4 bases from J, the junction kept 3 bases outside the gene matches. CDR3 in amino acids: CSAGTSGGPDTQYF. In nucleotides, the CDR3 is TGCAGCGCAGGGACTAGCGGGGGGCCAGATACGCAGTATTTT.

In this sample, this clonotype turned up many times. CDR3 amino acids: CASSQSRRNSNQPQHF. The CDR3, as DNA: TGTGCCAGCAGCCAATCTCGCCGAAATAGCAATCAGCCCCAGCATTTT. The chain carries TRBV16 and TRBJ1-5; D call uncertain. The CDR3 runs 16 residues. The V and J ends lost 0 bases and 0 bases respectively, with 9 bases between them. CDR1 KGHSY and CDR2 FQNENV come from the germline V gene.

This clonotype showed up just a few times. This chain uses TRBV9 with TRBJ2-7, with 7 nucleotides matching TRBD1. Per germline, CDR1 SGDLS and CDR2 YYNGEE. The CDR3 runs 14 residues. V gave up 0 bases and J gave up 7 bases; unmatched junction bases: 7. The CDR3 reads CASSVAGQGEEQYF. The CDR3 DNA reads as TGTGCCAGCAGCGTAGCCGGGCAGGGGGAAGAGCAGTACTTC.

This rearrangement joins TRBV7-2 to TRBJ2-5, with a weak D call TRBD1 (6 bases). There are 15 residues in the CDR3. CDR1 and CDR2 from the germline V gene are SGHTA and FQGNSA. Trimming cost V 1 base and J 6 bases, with 15 bases left between them. CDR3 bases: TGTGCCAGCAGCTTAGGAGGGGGAGTCTCAAAGACCCAGTACTTC. It codes for CASSLGGGVSKTQYF.

This clonotype appeared many times. The V call is TRBV28, the J call TRBJ1-5, with 12 bases that match TRBD1. The J segment lost 5 bases and the V segment lost 4 bases, leaving 3 bases of the junction unmatched. This CDR3 is 15 amino acids long. Germline CDR1 and CDR2: MDHEN and SYDVKM. The CDR3: CASSSGQGADQPQHF. DNA of the CDR3: TGTGCCAGCAGTTCGGGACAGGGGGCAGATCAGCCCCAGCATTTT.

The V and J genes are TRBV12-5 and TRBJ2-7; D gene unclear. The CDR3 is 11 residues long. V was trimmed by 4 bases and J by 3 bases, leaving 4 bases between them. Germline CDR1 LGHNT, CDR2 FRNRAP. The CDR3 sequence is CASGSDYEQYF. The CDR3 DNA is TGTGCTAGTGGTTCAGACTACGAGCAGTACTTC.

V gene TRBV2 combines with J gene TRBJ2-1; 7 positions agree with TRBD1. The CDR3 consists of 14 residues. In germline, CDR1 is SNHLY, CDR2 FYNNEI. CDR3 amino acids: CACSDWDRRNEQFF. For the CDR3, the DNA is TGTGCGTGCAGTGACTGGGACAGAAGAAATGAGCAGTTCTTC.

This clonotype came up a few times. This chain links TRBV5-1 with TRBJ2-1; possible D gene TRBD2, 6 bases. The germline CDR1 and CDR2 sequences are SGHRS and YFSETQ. This CDR3 has 17 amino acids. V was cut by 4 bases and J by 0 bases, with 17 bases left in between. Written as DNA, the CDR3 is TGCGCCAGCAGCACCCAGCTGCGGGGATACTCCTACAATGAGCAGTTCTTC. It is translated as CASSTQLRGYSYNEQFF. Looking up the rest from reference TRBV5-1 and TRBJ2-1 gives the full variable domain: KAGVTQTPRYLIKTRGQQVTLSCSPISGHRSVSWYQQTPGQGLQFLFEYFSETQRNKGNFPGRFSGRQFSNSRSEMNVSTLELGDSALYLCASSTQLRGYSYNEQFFGPGTRLTVL.

This clonotype was counted many times. The chain uses TRBV21-1 and TRBJ2-2; the table's D call TRBD1 went unverified against the DNA. TRBV21-1 is shown as a pseudogene. The CDR3 is made up of 16 amino acids. The DNA for the CDR3 is TGTGCCAGCAGCAAACCCTGGACAGGGCGAACCGGGGAGCTGTTTTTT. Protein: CASSKPWTGRTGELFF.

J is TRBJ2-7 and V is TRBV10-2; 7 nucleotides line up with TRBD1. J was trimmed by 6 bases and V by 6 bases; bases with no gene match: 8. From germline, CDR1 is WSHSY and CDR2 SAAADI. The CDR3 runs 13 residues. The CDR3 reads CASSETDRVEQYF. The CDR3 DNA is TGCGCCAGCAGCGAAACTGACAGGGTCGAGCAGTACTTC.

For the CDR3, the DNA is TGTGCCAGCACTCCGGGACTAGCGGGCCCTTCCTACAATGAGCAGTTCTTC. Translation gives CASTPGLAGPSYNEQFF. The rearrangement joins TRBV7-9 to TRBJ2-1; 12 nucleotides agree with TRBD2. The ends lost 7 bases at V and 1 base at J; junction bases unmatched: 8. Per germline, CDR1 SEHNR and CDR2 FQNEAQ (reference sequence). CDR3 length equals 17 residues.

Only one count was recorded for this clonotype. The chain joins TRBV4-3 to TRBJ2-7; D ambiguous. The CDR3 is 14 residues long. The germline V and J ends were trimmed by 0 bases and 6 bases, with 12 bases remaining between them. Germline CDR1 LGHNA, CDR2 YSLEER. CDR3 loop: CASSQDSGMSEQYF. The CDR3 coding sequence is TGCGCCAGCAGCCAAGATAGTGGGATGAGCGAGCAGTACTTC.

This clonotype was counted only a few times. The chain is built from TRBV10-3 and TRBJ2-2, with D unresolved. Germline CDR1 is ENHRY and CDR2 is SYGVKD. The V gene lost 8 bases and the J gene lost 0 bases, with 10 bases spanning the gap. CDR3 length: 14 amino acids. The CDR3 DNA sequence: TGTGCCATCCGTGGCACTTCGAACACCGGGGAGCTGTTTTTT. Encoded protein: CAIRGTSNTGELFF.